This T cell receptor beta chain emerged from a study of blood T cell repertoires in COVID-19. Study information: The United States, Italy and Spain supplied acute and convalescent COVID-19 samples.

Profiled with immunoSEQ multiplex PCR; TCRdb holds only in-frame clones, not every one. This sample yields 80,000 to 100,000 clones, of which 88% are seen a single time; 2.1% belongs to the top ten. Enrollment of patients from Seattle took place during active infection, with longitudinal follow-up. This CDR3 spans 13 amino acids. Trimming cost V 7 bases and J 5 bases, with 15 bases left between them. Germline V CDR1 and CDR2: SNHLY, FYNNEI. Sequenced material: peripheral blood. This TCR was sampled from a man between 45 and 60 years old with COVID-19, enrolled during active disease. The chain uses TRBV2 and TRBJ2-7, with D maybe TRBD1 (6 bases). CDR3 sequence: CASTELGANEQYF. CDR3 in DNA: TGTGCCAGCACCGAGTTGGGGGCCAACGAGCAGTACTTC.